The 23 T cell receptor beta chains below were found in one sample sequenced in a study of human T cells and chemical hapten exposure. Noted time point: healthy volunteer bleed at 6 weeks. Researchers extracted total RNA from unfractionated whole blood. TCRdb independently ran MiXCR on the RACE reads; one entry per CDR3 protein. The table shows more than 60,000 distinct CDR3 sequences, with roughly 8.6% occurring only once. Sequenced: whole blood. The receptors were sampled from a male donor in good health. Some clones in this sample may be carry-over from other donors' samples.

This chain joins TRBV4-1 and TRBJ2-7; a possible D gene is TRBD1 (5 bases). The ends were cut back, 1 base at V and 4 bases at J, with 11 bases in the middle. The CDR3 has 14 residues. Per the germline V gene, CDR1 is MGHRA and CDR2 is YSYEKL. CDR3 coding DNA: TGCGCCAGCAGCCAAGCCGCGCAGGGATACGAGCAGTACTTC. Its protein product is CASSQAAQGYEQYF.

This clonotype was counted between two and nine times. The V call is TRBV10-2, the J call TRBJ2-3, with 7 bases lining up with TRBD2. CDR3 length: 15 amino acids. The germline gives CDR1 WSHSY, CDR2 SAAADI. The V and J ends lost 8 bases and 3 bases, in that order; junction bases with no gene match: 11. The CDR3 spells CASYSGGSSTDTQYF. In DNA, the CDR3 is TGCGCCAGCTATAGCGGCGGGAGTTCTACAGATACGCAGTATTTT.

The chain has TRBV7-2 and TRBJ2-7; 8 nucleotides match TRBD2. CDR1 is SGHTA and CDR2 is FQGNSA in the germline V gene. The trim removed 5 bases at V and 5 bases at J, leaving 8 bases unmatched. The CDR3 has 14 amino acids. This CDR3 is CASSTGGAGDEQYF. The CDR3 DNA reads TGTGCCAGCAGCACCGGGGGGGCCGGCGACGAGCAGTACTTC.

This clonotype was counted at least ten times. The chain joins TRBV10-2 to TRBJ1-1; a possible D gene is TRBD1 (6 bases). Germline CDR1 reads WSHSY; CDR2 reads SAAADI. V was cut by 3 bases and J by 7 bases, with 15 bases left in between. The CDR3 is 14 amino acids. CDR3 protein: CASSENGGRNEAFF. In DNA, the CDR3 is TGCGCCAGCAGTGAAAACGGGGGGCGGAATGAAGCTTTCTTT.

CDR3 in amino acids: CASSGGTEYQPQHF. CDR3 sequence (DNA): TGCGCCAGCAGTGGGGGGACAGAGTATCAGCCCCAGCATTTT. The chain uses TRBV10-2 and TRBJ1-5, with TRBD1 identical over 7 bases. Germline V gene data show CDR1 as WSHSY and CDR2 as SAAADI. The CDR3 runs 14 residues. With V trimmed by 4 bases and J by 5 bases, 5 bases remained unmatched.

In its sample, this clonotype was seen many times. The rearrangement links TRBV11-2 to TRBJ2-1; TRBD2 might be the D (7 bases). Germline values: CDR1 SGHAT, CDR2 FQNNGV. The CDR3 loop spans 14 amino acids. Trimming shortened V by 8 bases and J by 0 bases, and 11 bases separated the two germline ends. Written as DNA, the CDR3 is TGTGCCAGCGGGGGGGCGGTCTCCTACAATGAGCAGTTCTTC. Protein: CASGGAVSYNEQFF.

The rearrangement links TRBV6-5 to TRBJ2-3; 9 bases match TRBD1. The CDR3 has 14 residues. Germline CDR1 MNHEY, CDR2 SVGAGI. V shed 5 bases and J 5 bases; nucleotides not matched to a gene: 5. CDR3 region: CASSAGTGRDTQYF. The CDR3 DNA reads as TGTGCCAGCAGTGCCGGGACAGGGAGAGATACGCAGTATTTT.

This chain connects TRBV20-1 to TRBJ1-6; 9 nucleotides line up with TRBD1. Germline loops: CDR1 DFQATT, CDR2 SNEGSKA (reference sequence). The CDR3 has 17 residues. J gave up 5 bases and V 0 bases, and 8 bases lay outside the gene matches. In nucleotides, the CDR3 is TGCAGTGCTAGAGAGTTGGGACAGGGATATGATAATTCACCCCTCCACTTT. Translating gives CSARELGQGYDNSPLHF.

This clonotype has at least ten counts. The chain has TRBV20-1 and TRBJ1-6; TRBD1 might be the D (5 bases). Germline CDR1 is DFQATT and CDR2 is SNEGSKA (reference sequence). V gave up 3 bases and J gave up 8 bases, with 11 bases separating them. CDR3 size: 13 residues. CDR3 bases: TGCAGTGCTAGGGGGGTCGGTGATTCACCCCTCCACTTT. Translation gives CSARGVGDSPLHF.

This clonotype showed up just a few times. This rearrangement joins TRBV7-2 to TRBJ1-1; 8 bases line up with TRBD1. Germline-derived CDR1 and CDR2 are SGHTA and FQGNSA. Trimming at V came to 2 bases and at J to 5 bases, leaving 4 bases not matched to a gene. The CDR3 covers 14 residues. The CDR3 is CASSLKQGGTEAFF. The CDR3 region has the DNA TGTGCCAGCAGCTTAAAACAGGGGGGGACTGAAGCTTTCTTT.

This clonotype was recorded many times. The chain links TRBV4-2 to TRBJ1-6; 9 bases are shared with TRBD1. The CDR3 contains 15 residues. Trimming removed 2 bases from V and 10 bases from J; junction bases left unmatched: 6. Germline V gene data show CDR1 as LGHNA and CDR2 as YNFKEQ. Here the CDR3 DNA reads TGTGCCAGCAGCCAAATAGGGACAGGGAAATCACCCCTCCACTTT. Its protein is CASSQIGTGKSPLHF.

This clonotype was observed at least ten times. The chain employs TRBV7-2 and TRBJ1-6; D gene uncertain. The germline V gene encodes CDR1 SGHTA and CDR2 FQGNSA. V was cut by 1 base and J by 10 bases, with 14 bases left in between. The CDR3 length is 15 residues. CDR3 sequence: CASSLVGRGESPLHF. The DNA for the CDR3 is TGTGCCAGCAGCTTAGTGGGTCGGGGAGAGTCACCCCTCCACTTT.

This clonotype was recorded many times. The chain links TRBV7-2 to TRBJ1-1, with D perhaps TRBD1 (6 bases). The CDR3 has 15 amino acids. Germline CDR1 reads SGHTA; CDR2 reads FQGNSA. Trimming left V 1 base short and J 4 bases short, with 13 bases between. The CDR3 DNA reads TGTGCCAGCAGCTTAGAGCTAACAGGGTTCACTGAAGCTTTCTTT. Its translation: CASSLELTGFTEAFF.

This sequence joins TRBV29-1 and TRBJ2-5, with D tentatively TRBD1 (5 bases). This CDR3 spans 14 amino acids. Per germline, CDR1 SQVTM and CDR2 ANQGSEA. The V and J ends lost 4 bases and 1 base respectively, with 13 bases between them. The chain's CDR3 is CSVVTRDFQETQYF. The DNA of the CDR3 is TGCAGCGTTGTCACCAGGGATTTCCAAGAGACCCAGTACTTC.

The chain joins TRBV12-3 or TRBV12-4 to TRBJ2-5; 8 positions match TRBD1. J lost 5 bases, V lost 1 base, and 9 bases had no gene match. The CDR3 totals 16 residues. CDR3 in amino acids: CASSLGTGGGGETQYF. The CDR3 DNA reads as TGTGCCAGCAGTTTAGGAACAGGGGGTGGTGGGGAGACCCAGTACTTC.

There are a few counts of this clonotype. V and J are TRBV5-1 and TRBJ2-2; D uncertain. CDR1 and CDR2 from the germline V gene are SGHRS and YFSETQ. The V end was cut by 1 base, the J end by 5 bases, with 12 bases between. CDR3 size: 15 residues. CDR3 coding DNA: TGCGCCAGCAGCTTGTCGCAGACGACAACCGGGGAGCTGTTTTTT. Its translation is CASSLSQTTTGELFF.

The chain recombines TRBV27 with TRBJ1-4; D remains ambiguous. Trimming took off 0 bases at V and 0 bases at J, with 5 bases between the two ends. CDR3 size: 15 residues. CDR1 and CDR2 from the germline V gene are MNHEY and SMNVEV (reference sequence). In nucleotides, the CDR3 is TGTGCCAGCAGTTTATCGCTTACAACTAATGAAAAACTGTTTTTT. It specifies CASSLSLTTNEKLFF.

The V gene is TRBV10-1, the J gene TRBJ2-7; D ambiguous. The CDR3 spans 14 residues. V lost 0 bases and J 1 base, leaving 7 bases between the germline ends. Germline loops: CDR1 WNHNN, CDR2 SYGVQD (reference sequence). DNA for the CDR3: TGCGCCAGCAGTGAGTCGGGCACTTCCTACGAGCAGTACTTC. Translated: CASSESGTSYEQYF.

The chain recombines TRBV7-9 with TRBJ2-1, with TRBD1 matching over 9 bases. CDR1 SEHNR and CDR2 FQNEAQ come from the germline V gene (reference sequence). CDR3 length: 14 amino acids. J was trimmed by 7 bases and V by 1 base; bases with no gene match: 2. CDR3: CASSLVGQGNEQFF. The CDR3 DNA sequence: TGTGCCAGCAGCTTAGTGGGACAGGGTAATGAGCAGTTCTTC.

This clonotype was seen a few times. The chain couples TRBV18 to TRBJ1-1; D is unresolved. CDR3 length: 13 amino acids. Germline V lookup: CDR1 KGHSH, CDR2 LQKENI. With 2 bases removed from V and 6 bases from J, the gap between germline ends came to 10 bases. In nucleotides, the CDR3 is TGTGCCAGCTCACCAAGTGCTACGGCTGAAGCTTTCTTT. Residues: CASSPSATAEAFF.

This clonotype was seen a few times. The chain is built from TRBV20-1 and TRBJ2-5, with 9 bases aligning to TRBD2. Germline lookup yields CDR1 DFQATT and CDR2 SNEGSKA (reference sequence). The length of the CDR3 is 15 residues. The J segment lost 1 base and the V segment lost 4 bases, leaving 7 bases of the junction unmatched. The CDR3 region is CSANAGGPAQETQYF. The DNA of the CDR3 is TGCAGTGCTAATGCGGGAGGGCCCGCCCAAGAGACCCAGTACTTC.

This clonotype has just a few counts. The V and J genes are TRBV3-1 and TRBJ1-5; D uncertain. CDR3 length: 15 amino acids. The ends were cut back, 1 base at V and 1 base at J, with 8 bases in the middle. Per the germline V gene, CDR1 is LGHDT and CDR2 is YNNKEL (reference sequence). This CDR3 is CASSQGPGSNQPQHF. The DNA for the CDR3 is TGTGCCAGCAGCCAAGGACCTGGGAGCAATCAGCCCCAGCATTTT. The full variable domain, completed using reference TRBV3-1 and TRBJ1-5, is DTAVSQTPKYLVTQMGNDKSIKCEQNLGHDTMYWYKQDSKKFLKIMFSYNNKELIINETVPNRFSPKSPDKAHLNLHINSLELGDSAVYFCASSQGPGSNQPQHFGDGTRLSIL.

V gene TRBV6-5 combines with J gene TRBJ2-3; D call uncertain. The V end lost 0 bases, the J end lost 7 bases, and 14 bases lay between the germline ends. Germline values: CDR1 MNHEY, CDR2 SVGAGI. CDR3 length equals 15 residues. DNA for the CDR3: TGTGCCAGCAGTTACTCTTACACGGAAGGGAATACGCAGTATTTT. It encodes CASSYSYTEGNTQYF.